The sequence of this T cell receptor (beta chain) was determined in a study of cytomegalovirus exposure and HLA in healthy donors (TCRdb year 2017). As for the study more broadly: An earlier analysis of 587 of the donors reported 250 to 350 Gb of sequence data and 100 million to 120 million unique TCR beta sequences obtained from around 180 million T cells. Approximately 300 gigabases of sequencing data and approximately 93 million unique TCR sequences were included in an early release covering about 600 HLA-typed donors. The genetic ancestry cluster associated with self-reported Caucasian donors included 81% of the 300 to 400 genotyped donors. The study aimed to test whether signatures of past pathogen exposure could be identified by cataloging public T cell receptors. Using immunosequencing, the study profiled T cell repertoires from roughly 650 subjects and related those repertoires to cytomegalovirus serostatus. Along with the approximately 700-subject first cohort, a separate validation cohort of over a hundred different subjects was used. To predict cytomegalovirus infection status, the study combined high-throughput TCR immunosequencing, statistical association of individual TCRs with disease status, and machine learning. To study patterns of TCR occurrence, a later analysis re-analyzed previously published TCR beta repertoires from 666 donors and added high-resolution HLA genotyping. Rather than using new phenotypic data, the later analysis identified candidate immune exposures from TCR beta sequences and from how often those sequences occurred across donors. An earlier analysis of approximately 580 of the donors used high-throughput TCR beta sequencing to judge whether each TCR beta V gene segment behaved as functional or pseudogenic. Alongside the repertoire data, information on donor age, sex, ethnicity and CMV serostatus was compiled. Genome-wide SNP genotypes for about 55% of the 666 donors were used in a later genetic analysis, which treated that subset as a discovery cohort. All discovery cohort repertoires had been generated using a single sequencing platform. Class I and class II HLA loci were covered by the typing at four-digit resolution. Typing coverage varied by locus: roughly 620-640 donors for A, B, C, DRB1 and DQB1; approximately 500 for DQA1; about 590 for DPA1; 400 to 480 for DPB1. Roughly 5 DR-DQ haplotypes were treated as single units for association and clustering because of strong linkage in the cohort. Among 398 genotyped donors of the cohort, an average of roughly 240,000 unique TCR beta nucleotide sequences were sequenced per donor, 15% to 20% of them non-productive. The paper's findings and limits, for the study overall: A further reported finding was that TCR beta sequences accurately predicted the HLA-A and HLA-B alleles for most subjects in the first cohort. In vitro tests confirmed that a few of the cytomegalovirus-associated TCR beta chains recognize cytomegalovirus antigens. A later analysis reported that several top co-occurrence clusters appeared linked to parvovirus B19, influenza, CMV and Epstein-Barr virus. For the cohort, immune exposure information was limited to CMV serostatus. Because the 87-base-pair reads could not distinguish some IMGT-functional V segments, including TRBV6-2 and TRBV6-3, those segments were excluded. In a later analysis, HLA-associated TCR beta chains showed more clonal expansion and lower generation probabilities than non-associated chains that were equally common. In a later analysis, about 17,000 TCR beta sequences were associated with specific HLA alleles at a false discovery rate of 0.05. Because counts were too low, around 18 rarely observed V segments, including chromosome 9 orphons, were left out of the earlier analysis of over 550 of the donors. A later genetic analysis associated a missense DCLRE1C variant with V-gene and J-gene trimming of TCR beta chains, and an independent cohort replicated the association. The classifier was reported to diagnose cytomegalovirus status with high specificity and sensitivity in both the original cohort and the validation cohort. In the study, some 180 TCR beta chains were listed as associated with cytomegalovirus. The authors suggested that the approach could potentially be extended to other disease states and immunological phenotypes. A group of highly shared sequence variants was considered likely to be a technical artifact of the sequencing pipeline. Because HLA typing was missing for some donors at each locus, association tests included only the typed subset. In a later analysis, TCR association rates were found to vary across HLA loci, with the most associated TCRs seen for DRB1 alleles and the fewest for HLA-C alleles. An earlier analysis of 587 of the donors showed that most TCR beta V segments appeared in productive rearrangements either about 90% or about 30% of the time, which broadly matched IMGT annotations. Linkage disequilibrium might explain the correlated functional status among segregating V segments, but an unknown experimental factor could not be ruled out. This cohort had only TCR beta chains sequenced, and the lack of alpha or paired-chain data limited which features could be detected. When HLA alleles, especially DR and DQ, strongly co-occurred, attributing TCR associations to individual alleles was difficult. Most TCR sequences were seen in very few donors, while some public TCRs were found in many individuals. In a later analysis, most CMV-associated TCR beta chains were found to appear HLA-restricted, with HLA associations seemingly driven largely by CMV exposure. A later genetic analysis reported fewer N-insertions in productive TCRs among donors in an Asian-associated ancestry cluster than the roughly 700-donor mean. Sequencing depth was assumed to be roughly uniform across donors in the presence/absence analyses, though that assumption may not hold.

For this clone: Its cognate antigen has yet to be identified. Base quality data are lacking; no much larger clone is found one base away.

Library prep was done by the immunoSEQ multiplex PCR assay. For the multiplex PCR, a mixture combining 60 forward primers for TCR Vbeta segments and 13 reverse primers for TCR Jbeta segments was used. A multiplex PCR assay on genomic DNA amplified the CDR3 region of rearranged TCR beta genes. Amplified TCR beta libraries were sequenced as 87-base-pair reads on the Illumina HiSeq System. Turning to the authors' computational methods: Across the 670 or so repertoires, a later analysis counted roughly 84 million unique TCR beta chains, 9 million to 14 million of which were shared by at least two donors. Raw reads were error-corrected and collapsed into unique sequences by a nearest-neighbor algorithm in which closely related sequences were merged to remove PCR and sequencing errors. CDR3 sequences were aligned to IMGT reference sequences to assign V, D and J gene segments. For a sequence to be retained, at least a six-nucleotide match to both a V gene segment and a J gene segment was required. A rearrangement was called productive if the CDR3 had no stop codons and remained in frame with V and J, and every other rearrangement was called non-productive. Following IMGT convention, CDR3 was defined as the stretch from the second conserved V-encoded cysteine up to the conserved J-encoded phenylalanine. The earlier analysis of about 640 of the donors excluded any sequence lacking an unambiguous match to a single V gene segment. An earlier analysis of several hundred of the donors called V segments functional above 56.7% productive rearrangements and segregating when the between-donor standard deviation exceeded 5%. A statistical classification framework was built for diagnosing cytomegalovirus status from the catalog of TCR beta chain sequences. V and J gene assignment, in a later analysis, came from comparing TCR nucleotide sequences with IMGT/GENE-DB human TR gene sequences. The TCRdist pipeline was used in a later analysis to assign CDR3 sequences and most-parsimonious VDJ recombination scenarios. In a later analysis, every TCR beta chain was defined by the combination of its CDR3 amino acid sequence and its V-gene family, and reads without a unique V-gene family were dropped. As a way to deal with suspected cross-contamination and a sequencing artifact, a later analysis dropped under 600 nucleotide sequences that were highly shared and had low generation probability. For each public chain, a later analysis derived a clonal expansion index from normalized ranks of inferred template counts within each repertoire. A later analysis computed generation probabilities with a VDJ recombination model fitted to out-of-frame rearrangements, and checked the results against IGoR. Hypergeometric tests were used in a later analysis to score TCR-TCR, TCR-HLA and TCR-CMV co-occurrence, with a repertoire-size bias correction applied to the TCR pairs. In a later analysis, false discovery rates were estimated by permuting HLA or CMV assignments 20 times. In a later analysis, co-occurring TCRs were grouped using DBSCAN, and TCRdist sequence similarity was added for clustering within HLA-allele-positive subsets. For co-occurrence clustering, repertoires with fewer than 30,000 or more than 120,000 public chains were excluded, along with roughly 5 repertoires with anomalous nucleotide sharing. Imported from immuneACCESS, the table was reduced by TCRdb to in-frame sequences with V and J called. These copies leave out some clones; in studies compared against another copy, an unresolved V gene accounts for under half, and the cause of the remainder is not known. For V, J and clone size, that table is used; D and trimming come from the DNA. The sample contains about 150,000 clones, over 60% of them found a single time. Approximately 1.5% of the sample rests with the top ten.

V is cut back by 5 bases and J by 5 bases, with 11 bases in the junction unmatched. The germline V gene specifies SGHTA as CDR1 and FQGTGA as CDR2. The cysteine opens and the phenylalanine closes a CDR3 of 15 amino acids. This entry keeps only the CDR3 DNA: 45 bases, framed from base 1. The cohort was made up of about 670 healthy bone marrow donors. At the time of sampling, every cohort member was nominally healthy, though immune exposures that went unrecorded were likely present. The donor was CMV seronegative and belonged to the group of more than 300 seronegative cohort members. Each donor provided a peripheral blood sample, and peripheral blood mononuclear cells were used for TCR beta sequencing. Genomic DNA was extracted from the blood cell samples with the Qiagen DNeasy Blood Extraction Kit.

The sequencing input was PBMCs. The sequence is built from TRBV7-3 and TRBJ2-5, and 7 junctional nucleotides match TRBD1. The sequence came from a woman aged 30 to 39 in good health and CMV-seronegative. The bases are TGTGCCAGCAGCCTCGGGACAGCTAAGGGCGAGACCCAGTACTTC. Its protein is CASSLGTAKGETQYF.